Presented here are 31 T cell receptor beta chains from one specimen sequenced in a study of T-cell reconstitution after alpha-beta-depleted transplantation in children. TCRbeta library preparation incorporated unique molecular identifiers. TCRdb called the PCR reads again in MiXCR, with one record for every CDR3 protein. The sample lists about 980,000 distinct CDR3 sequences, around 30% occurring once. The sample was PBMCs, mostly from graft donor cells, taken 360 days after TCRalphabeta/CD19-depleted stem cell transplant. These receptors were obtained from a boy less than two years old who had a stem cell transplant for SCID, so the T cells may come from the graft donor.

This clonotype was observed a handful of times. The chain employs TRBV7-2 and TRBJ2-6; 7 bases agree with TRBD1. The CDR3 is made up of 17 amino acids. Trimming at V came to 0 bases and at J to 4 bases, leaving 6 bases not matched to a gene. The V gene's germline CDR1 is SGHTA and CDR2 FQGNSA. The CDR3 loop reads CASSLAPRGRGANVLTF. The DNA of the CDR3 is TGTGCCAGCAGCTTAGCCCCAAGGGGGCGCGGGGCCAACGTCCTGACTTTC. Supplemented by reference TRBV7-2 and TRBJ2-6, the full variable domain reads GAGVSQSPSNKVTEKGKDVELRCDPISGHTALYWYRQSLGQGLEFLIYFQGNSAPDKSGLPSDRFSAERTGGSVSTLTIQRTQQEDSAVYLCASSLAPRGRGANVLTFGAGSRLTVL.

The rearrangement uses TRBV12-5 and TRBJ2-5; D might be TRBD2 (6 bases). This CDR3 is built from 14 residues. V lost 3 bases, J lost 4 bases, and 12 bases lay in between. CDR1 and CDR2 (germline): LGHNT, FRNRAP. For the CDR3, the DNA is TGTGCTAGTGGTTTAGCCCTAGCGATAGAGACCCAGTACTTC. This sequence encodes CASGLALAIETQYF.

V usage is TRBV6-1 and J usage is TRBJ1-2; D not resolved. CDR1 is MNHNS and CDR2 is SASEGT in the germline V gene. The ends were cut back, 1 base at V and 3 bases at J, with 9 bases in the middle. This CDR3 is 14 amino acids long. This CDR3 reads CASSEVFSDYGYTF. The DNA of the CDR3 is TGTGCCAGCAGTGAAGTATTCTCGGACTATGGCTACACCTTC.

The V gene is TRBV20-1, the J gene TRBJ2-2, with 11 nucleotides matching TRBD1. Trimming removed 0 bases from V and 4 bases from J; junction bases left unmatched: 10. CDR3 size: 18 residues. Germline V gene lookup returns CDR1 DFQATT and CDR2 SNEGSKA (reference sequence). This CDR3 reads CSARDHTRTGGSTGELFF. The CDR3 DNA sequence: TGCAGTGCTAGAGACCACACCAGGACAGGGGGCTCCACCGGGGAGCTGTTTTTT.

Only a few counts were recorded for this clonotype. The chain combines TRBV5-1 with TRBJ1-1, with D hard to call. Germline lookup yields CDR1 SGHRS and CDR2 YFSETQ. The length of the CDR3 is 14 residues. V was trimmed by 5 bases and J by 6 bases, leaving 17 bases between them. CDR3 nucleotide sequence: TGCGCCAGCAGAAGGATGGGGATCAGGTCTGAAGCTTTCTTT. This translates into CASRRMGIRSEAFF.

This clonotype was seen more than once but under ten times. This chain joins TRBV20-1 and TRBJ1-3, with 7 bases matching TRBD1. The CDR3 runs 13 residues. Germline lookup yields CDR1 DFQATT and CDR2 SNEGSKA (reference sequence). V gave up 4 bases and J gave up 4 bases; unmatched junction bases: 4. The CDR3: CSAMTGNGNTIYF. As DNA, the CDR3 is TGCAGTGCTATGACAGGGAACGGAAACACCATATATTTT.

The chain recombines TRBV12-3 or TRBV12-4 with TRBJ1-1; possibly TRBD1 for D (6 bases). This CDR3 is built from 16 residues. Trimming cost V 5 bases and J 5 bases, with 21 bases left between them. CDR3 DNA sequence: TGTGCCAGCAGTCTGCTCGGGGGTGGGGGGCTTACTGAAGCTTTCTTT. This sequence encodes CASSLLGGGGLTEAFF.

This clonotype has more than one count but fewer than ten. This chain uses TRBV25-1 with TRBJ2-1; D may correspond to TRBD1 or TRBD2 (5 bases each). The length of the CDR3 is 15 residues. The germline CDR1 and CDR2 sequences are MGHDK and SYGVNS. V was pared by 2 bases and J by 8 bases, with 16 bases between. CDR3 loop: CASSEVGTGAHEQFF. CDR3 DNA: TGTGCCAGCAGTGAAGTCGGTACCGGGGCTCATGAGCAGTTCTTC.

The chain joins TRBV20-1 to TRBJ2-3; D is possibly TRBD2 (6 bases). The CDR3 is 16 amino acids. Trimming left V 3 bases short and J 3 bases short, with 19 bases between. Germline CDR1 is DFQATT and CDR2 is SNEGSKA (reference sequence). This CDR3 is CSARAKRASPTDTQYF. The CDR3, as DNA: TGCAGTGCTAGGGCTAAGCGGGCTTCCCCTACAGATACGCAGTATTTT.

This rearrangement joins TRBV6-5 to TRBJ2-2; perhaps TRBD1 as D (5 bases). The CDR3 spans 15 residues. Germline assignment: CDR1 MNHEY and CDR2 SVGAGI. V lost 2 bases and J 5 bases, leaving 12 bases between the germline ends. Written as DNA, the CDR3 is TGTGCCAGCAGTTACACAGGCAGAAAGACCGGGGAGCTGTTTTTT. Amino acids: CASSYTGRKTGELFF.

The rearrangement joins TRBV12-3 or TRBV12-4 to TRBJ1-6; TRBD1 aligns across 8 bases. The CDR3 has 16 amino acids. V lost 4 bases, J lost 0 bases, and 2 bases stayed unmatched. The CDR3 DNA is TGTGCCAGCAGTTGGACAGGGAGCTCCTATAATTCACCCCTCCACTTT. It specifies CASSWTGSSYNSPLHF.

This clonotype has ten or more counts. The chain is built from TRBV7-9 and TRBJ2-5, with D maybe TRBD2 (6 bases). V lost 10 bases and J 3 bases, leaving 18 bases between the germline ends. The germline V gene has CDR1 SEHNR and CDR2 FQNEAQ (reference sequence). The CDR3 spans 14 residues. CDR3 sequence (DNA): TGTGCCATCTCAGAGGGAGGAAAGAAAGAGACCCAGTACTTC. Amino acids: CAISEGGKKETQYF.

The genes are TRBV4-1 and TRBJ2-1; D uncertain. Deletions cut 0 bases from V and 9 bases from J, with 9 bases between. In germline, CDR1 is MGHRA, CDR2 YSYEKL. The CDR3 extends over 13 amino acids. In nucleotides, the CDR3 is TGCGCCAGCAGCCAAGAAGCGACGGGTGAGCAGTTCTTC. Its protein product is CASSQEATGEQFF.

Written as DNA, the CDR3 is TGTGCCAGCAGTTCCCCCCGGGACAGGATTCACTACGAGCAGTACTTC. This gives the protein CASSSPRDRIHYEQYF. V usage is TRBV2 and J usage is TRBJ2-7; 8 bases agree with TRBD1. V lost 5 bases to trimming and J lost 3 bases; unmatched junction nucleotides: 12. CDR1 and CDR2 from the germline V gene are SNHLY and FYNNEI. The CDR3 length is 16 residues.

This chain uses TRBV20-1 with TRBJ2-7, with 12 bases lining up with TRBD2. Trimming took 5 bases from V and 5 from J; bases not matched to a gene: 7. Germline CDR1 DFQATT, CDR2 SNEGSKA (reference sequence). The CDR3 extends over 14 amino acids. CDR3 nucleotide sequence: TGCAGTGCTTCCCTAGCGGGGGGGCACGACGAGCAGTACTTC. It specifies CSASLAGGHDEQYF.

The chain uses TRBV4-2 and TRBJ2-7; 9 bases line up with TRBD1. The CDR3 extends over 16 amino acids. Losses at the gene ends were 3 bases for V and 5 bases for J; bases not matched to a gene: 11. Germline V gives CDR1 LGHNA, CDR2 YNFKEQ. DNA for the CDR3: TGTGCCAGCAGCCACCACAACAGGGGGCGCAGGGACGAGCAGTACTTC. It yields the protein CASSHHNRGRRDEQYF.

Only a few counts were recorded for this clonotype. Here the CDR3 DNA reads TGCAGTGCTTCGGACAGGGCCGATGGCTACACCTTC. Protein product: CSASDRADGYTF. The chain has TRBV20-1 and TRBJ1-2; 8 bases are a match to TRBD1. The CDR3 covers 12 residues. Germline V CDR1 and CDR2: DFQATT, SNEGSKA (reference sequence). With V trimmed by 5 bases and J by 6 bases, 5 bases remained unmatched.

This clonotype came up a few times. V is TRBV6-1 and J is TRBJ2-2; D might be TRBD2 (6 bases). The germline CDR1 and CDR2 sequences are MNHNS and SASEGT. The V end was cut by 7 bases, the J end by 5 bases, with 14 bases between. This CDR3 is built from 14 residues. CDR3 in DNA: TGTGCCAGCATCGGGCTAGCGTTAACCGGGGAGCTGTTTTTT. It encodes CASIGLALTGELFF.

J is TRBJ1-3 and V is TRBV30; D unresolved. This CDR3 region has 15 residues. Trimming cost V 2 bases and J 0 bases, with 11 bases left between them. CDR1 and CDR2 (germline): GTSNPN, SVGIG (reference sequence). CDR3 loop: CAWSISAVSGNTIYF. Here the CDR3 DNA reads TGTGCCTGGAGTATATCGGCTGTCTCTGGAAACACCATATATTTT.

V and J are TRBV2 and TRBJ2-2; 7 bases match TRBD1. The CDR3 runs to 15 residues. Germline CDR1 is SNHLY and CDR2 is FYNNEI. V shed 6 bases and J 4 bases; nucleotides not matched to a gene: 8. This CDR3 is CASRGPGQITGELFF. CDR3 nucleotides: TGTGCCAGCAGGGGGCCGGGACAGATCACCGGGGAGCTGTTTTTT.

This clonotype occurred a few times. This chain joins TRBV29-1 and TRBJ2-1; the match to TRBD1 covers 7 bases. Trimming removed 5 bases from V and 6 bases from J; junction bases left unmatched: 13. The germline CDR1 and CDR2 sequences are SQVTM and ANQGSEA. The CDR3 length is 15 residues. This chain's CDR3 is CSVRRLEGASNEQFF. The CDR3 DNA follows: TGCAGCGTTCGGCGGCTAGAGGGGGCAAGCAATGAGCAGTTCTTC.

The V gene is TRBV4-2, the J gene TRBJ2-7, with TRBD1 matching over 7 bases. CDR3 length: 14 amino acids. Germline V CDR1 and CDR2: LGHNA, YNFKEQ. The ends lost 3 bases at V and 6 bases at J; junction bases unmatched: 8. The CDR3 DNA reads as TGTGCCAGCAGCCATCACTACAGGGGAATCGAGCAGTACTTC. Encoded protein: CASSHHYRGIEQYF.

The gene calls are TRBV5-1 and TRBJ2-1, with TRBD1 identical over 7 bases. Germline CDR1 SGHRS, CDR2 YFSETQ. CDR3 length: 15 residues. The ends lost 8 bases at V and 5 bases at J; junction bases unmatched: 13. The CDR3 region is CASEPLGTENNEQFF. DNA of the CDR3: TGCGCCAGTGAACCTCTCGGGACAGAGAACAATGAGCAGTTCTTC.

This clonotype was picked up many times. V is TRBV5-1 and J is TRBJ1-1, with D unresolved. The CDR3 is 13 residues long. CDR1 and CDR2 from the germline V gene are SGHRS and YFSETQ. V was cut by 4 bases and J by 1 base, with 8 bases left in between. The CDR3 DNA reads TGCGCCAGCAGCCACCGAGAGAACACTGAAGCTTTCTTT. Translated: CASSHRENTEAFF.

The CDR3 sequence is CATSDSGTGGRWTGELFF. In nucleotides, the CDR3 is TGTGCCACCAGTGATTCGGGGACAGGGGGCAGATGGACCGGGGAGCTGTTTTTT. J is TRBJ2-2 and V is TRBV24-1; 12 positions match TRBD1. The CDR3 is 18 amino acids. Germline CDR1 reads KGHDR; CDR2 reads SFDVKD. V dropped 2 bases and J dropped 5; count of bases not matched to a gene: 8.

The rearrangement uses TRBV7-3 and TRBJ2-1, with D perhaps matching TRBD2 (5 bases). The CDR3 is made up of 13 amino acids. Germline V gene lookup returns CDR1 SGHTA and CDR2 FQGTGA. V lost 6 bases and J 2 bases, leaving 8 bases between the germline ends. The CDR3 DNA is TGTGCCAGCAGGGTGGAGGCCTACAATGAGCAGTTCTTC. Protein: CASRVEAYNEQFF. Combining the CDR3 with reference TRBV7-3 and TRBJ2-1 gives the whole variable domain GAGVSQTPSNKVTEKGKYVELRCDPISGHTALYWYRQSLGQGPEFLIYFQGTGAADDSGLPNDRFFAVRPEGSVSTLKIQRTERGDSAVYLCASRVEAYNEQFFGPGTRLTVL.

This clonotype was recorded a few times. The J gene is TRBJ2-1, the V gene TRBV20-1; D might be TRBD2 (7 bases). The CDR3 has 14 residues. Trimming cost V 6 bases and J 2 bases, with 14 bases left between them. Germline CDR1 DFQATT, CDR2 SNEGSKA (reference sequence). CDR3 protein: CSAQAGAAYNEQFF. The CDR3 DNA reads TGCAGTGCGCAGGCGGGGGCGGCCTACAATGAGCAGTTCTTC.

This rearrangement joins TRBV20-1 to TRBJ2-7; D unclear. The CDR3 is 13 amino acids. CDR1 and CDR2 (germline): DFQATT, SNEGSKA (reference sequence). V shed 6 bases and J shed 2 bases, with 14 bases lying between them. DNA of the CDR3: TGCAGTGCCCAGGTTGGGTCGGCCTACGAGCAGTACTTC. Translation gives CSAQVGSAYEQYF.

This chain uses TRBV5-5 with TRBJ1-1; weak D call: TRBD1 (6 bases). Trimming took off 4 bases at V and 1 base at J, with 11 bases between the two ends. Germline V lookup: CDR1 SGHKS, CDR2 YYEKEE (reference sequence). This CDR3 has 14 residues. The CDR3 coding sequence is TGTGCCAGCAGCAGTACAGGGACGAACACTGAAGCTTTCTTT. The encoded protein is CASSSTGTNTEAFF.

The chain recombines TRBV7-9 with TRBJ2-3, with D possibly TRBD2 on 6 matching bases. Germline V CDR1 and CDR2: SEHNR, FQNEAQ (reference sequence). The CDR3 extends over 17 amino acids. V lost 1 base to trimming and J lost 1 base, with 15 bases between them. CDR3 sequence (DNA): TGTGCCAGCAGCTTAGGGGACTGGGCTCGTGGCACAGATACGCAGTATTTT. Translated: CASSLGDWARGTDTQYF.

This chain joins TRBV6-5 and TRBJ1-3, with D unclear. This CDR3 is built from 17 residues. The V and J ends lost 0 bases and 0 bases respectively, with 12 bases between them. Per the germline V gene, CDR1 is MNHEY and CDR2 is SVGAGI. The CDR3 DNA is TGTGCCAGCAGTTACTCCATCTTTGTCAGCTCTGGAAACACCATATATTTT. Amino acids: CASSYSIFVSSGNTIYF.